The 30 T cell receptor beta chains given below trace back to one sample, sequenced in a study of T cell responses to AZD1222 COVID-19 vaccine (dated by TCRdb to about 2021). The library was made by the immunoSEQ multiplex PCR assay. TCRdb retrieved this table from immuneACCESS and kept in-frame rearrangements only. Not all clones are present; in checked studies, unresolved V genes account for under half, and no reason is known for the remainder. The sample table lists about 160,000 clones, around 92% of them with a count of one. The top ten clones comprise about 4.5% of the sample. The sample's time point label, in plain terms: baseline before first vaccination. The intended sense of this specimen's treatment or condition label: meningococcal conjugate vaccine given as trial control. The input for sequencing was peripheral blood, taken on day 0 of MenACWY control vaccination. These receptors were obtained from an adult in good health.

The chain combines TRBV13 with TRBJ1-1; the D gene is possibly TRBD1 (5 bases). The CDR3 contains 14 residues. Germline assignment: CDR1 PRHDT and CDR2 FYEKMQ (reference sequence). The V gene lost 4 bases and the J gene lost 4 bases, with 13 bases spanning the gap. CDR3: CASSYRGWGTEAFF. In DNA, the CDR3 is TGTGCCAGCAGCTACCGGGGCTGGGGCACTGAAGCTTTCTTT. Using reference TRBV13 and TRBJ1-1 for the parts outside the CDR3, the full variable domain is AAGVIQSPRHLIKEKRETATLKCYPIPRHDTVYWYQQGPGQDPQFLISFYEKMQSDKGSIPDRFSAQQFSDYHSELNMSSLELGDSALYFCASSYRGWGTEAFFGQGTRLTVV.

This sequence joins TRBV19 and TRBJ2-1; D ambiguous. V lost 5 bases and J lost 9, with 8 bases in between. This CDR3 is built from 11 residues. The germline gives CDR1 LNHDA, CDR2 SQIVND (reference sequence). The CDR3 spells CASSARGEQFF. The CDR3 nucleotides read TGTGCCAGTAGTGCGAGAGGTGAGCAGTTCTTC.

The chain is built from TRBV28 and TRBJ1-6; D not certain. The germline V gene encodes CDR1 MDHEN and CDR2 SYDVKM. The CDR3 is 14 residues long. The V gene lost 2 bases and the J gene lost 9 bases, with 11 bases spanning the gap. The CDR3 bases are TGTGCCAGCAGTTTAAGCTCGGTGGGTTCACCCCTCCACTTT. Encoded protein: CASSLSSVGSPLHF.

This clone was seen a handful of times. J is TRBJ1-5 and V is TRBV6-5, with D perhaps TRBD1 (5 bases). Between the trimmed V and J ends, which lost 8 bases and 7 bases, there was a span of 15 bases. The V gene's germline CDR1 is MNHEY and CDR2 SVGAGI. This CDR3 has 13 amino acids. This CDR3 reads CASRSPGGQPQHF. The CDR3 DNA is TGTGCCAGCCGGAGCCCTGGGGGACAGCCCCAGCATTTT.

The V and J genes are TRBV7-2 and TRBJ1-2; 9 bases are a match to TRBD1. The trim removed 0 bases at V and 8 bases at J, leaving 10 bases unmatched. Germline V lookup: CDR1 SGHTA, CDR2 FQGNSA. The CDR3 loop spans 16 amino acids. As DNA, the CDR3 is TGTGCCAGCAGCTTAGCTGGGGGGACAGGGTTAATCGGCTACACCTTC. Translated, it gives CASSLAGGTGLIGYTF.

This chain's CDR3 is CSAAAGATNEKLFF. The CDR3 DNA follows: TGCAGCGCCGCTGCCGGTGCAACTAATGAAAAACTGTTTTTT. This sequence joins TRBV29-1 and TRBJ1-4; D is ambiguous. Germline loops: CDR1 SQVTM, CDR2 ANQGSEA. Trimming took off 7 bases at V and 0 bases at J, with 12 bases between the two ends. This CDR3 comprises 14 residues.

This clone occurred a few times. The J gene is TRBJ2-1, the V gene TRBV10-2; D possibly corresponds to TRBD2 (5 bases). V lost 0 bases to trimming and J lost 7 bases, with 13 bases between them. Germline-derived CDR1 and CDR2 are WSHSY and SAAADI. The CDR3 runs 15 residues. CDR3: CASSESSGGVNEQFF. The CDR3 coding sequence is TGCGCCAGCAGTGAGTCATCAGGAGGAGTGAATGAGCAGTTCTTC.

This clone was counted a single time. The chain employs TRBV6-5 and TRBJ1-1; D gene uncertain. Germline lookup yields CDR1 MNHEY and CDR2 SVGAGI. The CDR3 is made up of 14 amino acids. Between the trimmed V and J ends, which lost 6 bases and 2 bases, there was a span of 13 bases. DNA for the CDR3: TGTGCCAGCAGAATCGACATAGGCAACACTGAAGCTTTCTTT. Residues: CASRIDIGNTEAFF.

The CDR3: CASSSQGAYQPQHF. In nucleotides, the CDR3 is TGTGCCAGCAGTTCACAGGGGGCCTATCAGCCCCAGCATTTT. The V gene is TRBV28, the J gene TRBJ1-5; TRBD1 aligns across 9 bases. The CDR3 sequence is 14 residues long. V was clipped by 4 bases and J by 5 bases; unmatched bases: 3. CDR1 is MDHEN, CDR2 SYDVKM, per germline. The whole variable domain, filled in from reference TRBV28 and TRBJ1-5, reads DVKVTQSSRYLVKRTGEKVFLECVQDMDHENMFWYRQDPGLGLRLIYFSYDVKMKEKGDIPEGYSVSREKKERFSLILESASTNQTSMYLCASSSQGAYQPQHFGDGTRLSIL.

The chain employs TRBV7-2 and TRBJ2-2; the D gene could be TRBD1 or TRBD2 (7 bases each). The V gene lost 8 bases and the J gene lost 1 base, with 14 bases spanning the gap. The CDR3 is made up of 15 amino acids. CDR1 and CDR2 (germline): SGHTA, FQGNSA. CDR3 in DNA: TGTGCCAGCCCCAGGGGGGGACGGAACACCGGGGAGCTGTTTTTT. Protein product: CASPRGGRNTGELFF. The full variable domain, with the rest looked up from reference TRBV7-2 and TRBJ2-2, is GAGVSQSPSNKVTEKGKDVELRCDPISGHTALYWYRQSLGQGLEFLIYFQGNSAPDKSGLPSDRFSAERTGGSVSTLTIQRTQQEDSAVYLCASPRGGRNTGELFFGEGSRLTVL.

The V and J genes are TRBV9 and TRBJ2-1; 15 bases fit TRBD2. V dropped 1 base and J dropped 10; count of bases not matched to a gene: 9. The germline V gene has CDR1 SGDLS and CDR2 YYNGEE. The CDR3 is 17 residues long. The CDR3 loop reads CASSVHPGLAGGGEQFF. CDR3 in DNA: TGTGCCAGCAGCGTACACCCGGGACTAGCGGGAGGAGGGGAGCAGTTCTTC.

The genes are TRBV23-1 and TRBJ1-4, with 7 bases lining up with TRBD1. TRBV23-1 is noted as an ORF with a role that remains uncertain. After removal of 3 bases from V and 3 bases from J, the junction contained 7 bases not matched to a gene. The CDR3 spans 16 residues. CDR3 protein: CASSHSWGTANEKLFF. The DNA for the CDR3 is TGCGCCAGCAGTCACTCATGGGGGACAGCTAATGAAAAACTGTTTTTT.

The rearrangement links TRBV15 to TRBJ2-1; TRBD1 matches at 7 bases. The length of the CDR3 is 12 residues. Germline CDR1 and CDR2: LNHNV and YYDKDF (reference sequence). V lost 3 bases, J lost 12 bases, and 5 bases stayed unmatched. The CDR3, as DNA: TGTGCCACCAGCAGGGAGGACAGGTCGCAGTTCTTC. It specifies CATSREDRSQFF. The variable domain in full, completed from reference TRBV15 and TRBJ2-1, reads DAMVIQNPRYQVTQFGKPVTLSCSQTLNHNVMYWYQQKSSQAPKLLFHYYDKDFNNEADTPDNFQSRRPNTSFCFLDIRSPGLGDTAMYLCATSREDRSQFFGPGTRLTVL.

The chain links TRBV11-2 to TRBJ2-5, with 9 bases that match TRBD2. The ends lost 1 base at V and 2 bases at J; junction bases unmatched: 5. CDR1 and CDR2 (germline): SGHAT, FQNNGV. CDR3 size: 16 residues. The CDR3 DNA follows: TGTGCCAGCAGCTTAGGTAGACTAGCGGAGCAAGAGACCCAGTACTTC. This gives the protein CASSLGRLAEQETQYF. Variable domain in full (rest from reference TRBV11-2 and TRBJ2-5): EAGVAQSPRYKIIEKRQSVAFWCNPISGHATLYWYQQILGQGPKLLIQFQNNGVVDDSQLPKDRFSAERLKGVDSTLKIQPAKLEDSAVYLCASSLGRLAEQETQYFGPGTRLLVL.

This chain joins TRBV5-6 and TRBJ2-7; D remains ambiguous. V was trimmed by 3 bases and J by 0 bases, leaving 13 bases between them. Germline assignment: CDR1 SGHDT and CDR2 YYEEEE. This CDR3 has 15 residues. The CDR3, as DNA: TGTGCCAGCAGCTCGGGTGGCAGAAACTCCTACGAGCAGTACTTC. It codes for CASSSGGRNSYEQYF.

The chain joins TRBV6-5 to TRBJ2-5; D perhaps matches TRBD1 (6 bases). Germline V gene lookup returns CDR1 MNHEY and CDR2 SVGAGI. The CDR3 contains 15 residues. Trimming took off 3 bases at V and 1 base at J, with 12 bases between the two ends. The CDR3 protein is CASSYTRQAQETQYF. The CDR3 DNA reads as TGTGCCAGCAGTTATACCAGACAGGCCCAAGAGACCCAGTACTTC.

This chain's CDR3 is CSVEGTAGGEETQYF. Written as DNA, the CDR3 is TGCAGCGTTGAAGGGACGGCGGGAGGCGAAGAGACCCAGTACTTC. The rearrangement joins TRBV29-1 to TRBJ2-5, with 8 bases aligning to TRBD2. Germline CDR1 SQVTM, CDR2 ANQGSEA. The J segment lost 3 bases and the V segment lost 1 base, leaving 7 bases of the junction unmatched. There are 15 residues in the CDR3.

The J gene is TRBJ2-7, the V gene TRBV7-2; D is perhaps TRBD2 (5 bases). Germline V gene sequence: CDR1 SGHTA, CDR2 FQGNSA. Trimming removed 1 base at V and 4 bases at J, with 8 bases between. This CDR3 has 13 residues. The CDR3 bases are TGTGCCAGCAGCTTAGACAGAGGGTACGAGCAGTACTTC. This sequence encodes CASSLDRGYEQYF.

The chain joins TRBV10-3 to TRBJ2-1, with 10 bases aligning to TRBD2. With 4 bases clipped from V and 1 base from J, the junction kept 4 bases outside the gene matches. Germline assignment: CDR1 ENHRY and CDR2 SYGVKD. The CDR3 spans 16 residues. The CDR3 bases are TGTGCCATCAGTGTTCGAGCGGGAGGGTCCTACAATGAGCAGTTCTTC. This sequence encodes CAISVRAGGSYNEQFF.

This clone was recorded once. Other nucleotide sequences in the sample specify the same CDR3. The gene calls are TRBV12-3 or TRBV12-4 and TRBJ2-5; D tentatively reads TRBD1 or TRBD2 (5 bases each). V was trimmed by 3 bases and J by 4 bases, leaving 9 bases between them. This CDR3 region has 13 residues. The CDR3 sequence is CASSFAGGETQYF. The CDR3 DNA is TGTGCCAGCAGTTTTGCTGGGGGAGAGACCCAGTACTTC.

This clone was seen once. This chain links TRBV10-2 with TRBJ2-1, with 13 bases identical to TRBD2. The CDR3 totals 15 residues. V was clipped by 3 bases and J by 6 bases; unmatched bases: 2. In germline, CDR1 is WSHSY, CDR2 SAAADI. Written as DNA, the CDR3 is TGCGCCAGCAGTGAACTAGCGGGAGGGCTCAATGAGCAGTTCTTC. Translated: CASSELAGGLNEQFF.

V is TRBV18 and J is TRBJ2-7; D possibly corresponds to TRBD1 (5 bases). The CDR3 totals 15 residues. V lost 1 base and J 2 bases, leaving 12 bases between the germline ends. Germline values: CDR1 KGHSH, CDR2 LQKENI. In DNA form, the CDR3 reads TGTGCCAGCTCACCACAGGTAGGGGCCCCCTACGAGCAGTACTTC. Amino acids: CASSPQVGAPYEQYF.

The chain joins TRBV19 to TRBJ1-5, with 7 positions matching TRBD1. The CDR3 runs 15 residues. Germline V lookup: CDR1 LNHDA, CDR2 SQIVND (reference sequence). Trimming cost V 3 bases and J 4 bases; bases outside gene matches: 6. The CDR3 sequence: CASSISRGRNQPQHF. CDR3 DNA: TGTGCCAGTAGTATCTCGAGGGGGCGAAATCAGCCCCAGCATTTT. Full variable domain (remainder filled in from reference TRBV19 and TRBJ1-5): DGGITQSPKYLFRKEGQNVTLSCEQNLNHDAMYWYRQDPGQGLRLIYYSQIVNDFQKGDIAEGYSVSREKKESFPLTVTSAQKNPTAFYLCASSISRGRNQPQHFGDGTRLSIL.

V usage is TRBV3-1 (or the pseudogene TRBV3-2) and J usage is TRBJ1-2; a weak D match, TRBD1 (5 bases). Germline lookup yields CDR1 LGHDT and CDR2 YNNKEL (reference sequence). V was clipped by 4 bases and J by 3 bases, with 12 bases between them. CDR3 size: 14 residues. CDR3 loop: CASSLRGVHYGYTF. For the CDR3, the DNA is TGTGCCAGCAGCCTCCGGGGGGTACACTATGGCTACACCTTC.

The V gene is TRBV2, the J gene TRBJ2-1; TRBD2 agrees at 7 bases. Germline V CDR1 and CDR2: SNHLY, FYNNEI. V gave up 8 bases and J gave up 3 bases; unmatched junction bases: 7. CDR3 length: 14 residues. The CDR3 loop reads CASRATSVYNEQFF. The CDR3 region has the DNA TGTGCCAGCCGAGCTACTAGCGTCTACAATGAGCAGTTCTTC.

This clone was detected only once. This chain links TRBV30 with TRBJ1-5; 8 nucleotides line up with TRBD1. The CDR3 spans 14 residues. The V gene's germline CDR1 is GTSNPN and CDR2 SVGIG (reference sequence). Germline trimming cut 5 bases from V and 1 base from J; bases unmatched to any gene: 4. The DNA for the CDR3 is TGTGCCTGGGGACAGGGATTGAGCAATCAGCCCCAGCATTTT. Its translation: CAWGQGLSNQPQHF.

The J gene is TRBJ2-7, the V gene TRBV6-5; 11 bases fit TRBD2. The germline V gene encodes CDR1 MNHEY and CDR2 SVGAGI. J was trimmed by 4 bases and V by 6 bases; bases with no gene match: 5. The CDR3 is made up of 14 amino acids. The CDR3 protein is CASRNSGRDYEQYF. The CDR3 DNA reads as TGTGCCAGCAGGAATAGCGGGAGGGATTACGAGCAGTACTTC.

Only one count was recorded for this clone. V gene TRBV4-1 combines with J gene TRBJ1-2, with D hard to call. The germline V gene encodes CDR1 MGHRA and CDR2 YSYEKL. The germline V and J ends were trimmed by 3 bases and 8 bases, with 7 bases remaining between them. The CDR3 has 11 amino acids. The CDR3 DNA follows: TGCGCCAGCAGCCAGGGAGGCGGCTACACCTTC. It translates to CASSQGGGYTF.

The chain joins TRBV7-9 to TRBJ1-4, with unresolved D. The CDR3 covers 13 residues. Germline assignment: CDR1 SEHNR and CDR2 FQNEAQ (reference sequence). Trimming stripped 7 bases from V and 8 bases from J, with 14 bases between. Here the CDR3 reads CASMVLDGEKLFF. The DNA of the CDR3 is TGTGCCAGCATGGTCCTTGACGGAGAAAAACTGTTTTTT.

The chain has TRBV19 and TRBJ1-1, with 7 bases lining up with TRBD1. This CDR3 comprises 13 residues. Trimming at V came to 5 bases and at J to 5 bases, leaving 5 bases not matched to a gene. CDR1 is LNHDA and CDR2 is SQIVND in the germline V gene (reference sequence). The CDR3, as DNA: TGTGCCAGTAGTGTCAGACAGGGAACTGAAGCTTTCTTT. It translates to CASSVRQGTEAFF.